The entry below gives a single T cell receptor (beta chain) sequence along with its context. The antigen is not known. This specimen comes from a study of molecular identifiers for immune sequencing clone quantification. Study findings and constraints: Whereas clones above 20 RNA copies held under 1% of naive-cell molecules, they held over 98% of effector molecules. In a background of 900,000 to 1,000,000 naive cells, spiked Jurkat TCR RNA from one cell was reportedly detectable.

TCRdb fed the PCR reads into MiXCR, producing one record per CDR3 protein. The sample has some 100,000 distinct CDR3 sequences, over 30% seen once. Trimming removed 4 bases from V and 4 bases from J; junction bases left unmatched: 16. The CDR3 is 19 amino acids. Germline V gene lookup returns CDR1 MNHEY and CDR2 SMNVEV (reference sequence). The TCR comes from a human donor in good health. Some libraries in this study had Jurkat cell RNA spiked in. What was sequenced was naive CD8+ T cells from blood, with Jurkat cell RNA spiked in. The subset: FACS-sorted CD8+CD4-CCR7+CD45RA+ naive T cells. The rearrangement joins TRBV27 to TRBJ2-3, with 11 bases that match TRBD2. CDR3 in DNA: TGTGCCAGCAGTTCAACTAGCGGGAGTAGCCCGCGGATCGCAGATACGCAGTATTTT. This encodes CASSSTSGSSPRIADTQYF.